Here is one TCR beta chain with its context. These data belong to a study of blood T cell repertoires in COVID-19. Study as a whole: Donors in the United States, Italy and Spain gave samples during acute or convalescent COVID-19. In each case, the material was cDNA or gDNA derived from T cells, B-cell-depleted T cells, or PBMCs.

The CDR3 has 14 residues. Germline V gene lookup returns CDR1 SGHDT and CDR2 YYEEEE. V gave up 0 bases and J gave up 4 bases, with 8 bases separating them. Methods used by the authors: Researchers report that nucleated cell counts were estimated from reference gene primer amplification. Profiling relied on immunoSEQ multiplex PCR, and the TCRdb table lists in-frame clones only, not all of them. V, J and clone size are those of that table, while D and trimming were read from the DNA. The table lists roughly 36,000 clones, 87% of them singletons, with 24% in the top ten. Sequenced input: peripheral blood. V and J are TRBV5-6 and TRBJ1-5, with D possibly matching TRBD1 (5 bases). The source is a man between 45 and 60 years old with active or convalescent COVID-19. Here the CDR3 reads CASSLGGGNQPQHF. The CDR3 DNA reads TGTGCCAGCAGCTTGGGGGGGGGTAATCAGCCCCAGCATTTT.